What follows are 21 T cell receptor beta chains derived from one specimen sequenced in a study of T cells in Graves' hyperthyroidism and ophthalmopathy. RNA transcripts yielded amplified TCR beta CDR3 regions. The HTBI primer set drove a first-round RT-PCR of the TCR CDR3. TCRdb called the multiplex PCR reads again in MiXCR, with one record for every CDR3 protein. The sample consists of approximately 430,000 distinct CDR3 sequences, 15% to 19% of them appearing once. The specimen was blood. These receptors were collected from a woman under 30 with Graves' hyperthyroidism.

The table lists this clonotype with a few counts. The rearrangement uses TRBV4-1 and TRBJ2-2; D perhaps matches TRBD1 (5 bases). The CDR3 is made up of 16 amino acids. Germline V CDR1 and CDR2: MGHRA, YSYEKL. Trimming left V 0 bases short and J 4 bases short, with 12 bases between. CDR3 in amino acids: CASSQEGAGRTGELFF. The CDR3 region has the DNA TGCGCCAGCAGCCAAGAAGGGGCAGGGCGCACCGGGGAGCTGTTTTTT.

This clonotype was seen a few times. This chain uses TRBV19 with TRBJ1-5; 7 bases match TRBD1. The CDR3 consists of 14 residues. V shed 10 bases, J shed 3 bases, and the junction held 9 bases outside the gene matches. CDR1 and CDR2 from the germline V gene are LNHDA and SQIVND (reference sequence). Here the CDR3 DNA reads TGTGCCATCAGGGGGACCGGGGACAATCAGCCCCAGCATTTT. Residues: CAIRGTGDNQPQHF.

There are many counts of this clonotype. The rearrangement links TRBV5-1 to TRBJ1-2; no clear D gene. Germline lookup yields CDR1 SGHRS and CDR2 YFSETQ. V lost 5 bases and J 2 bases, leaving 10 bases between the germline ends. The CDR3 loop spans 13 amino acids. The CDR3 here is CASRQDGNYGYTF. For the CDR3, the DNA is TGCGCCAGCAGGCAGGACGGGAACTATGGCTACACCTTC.

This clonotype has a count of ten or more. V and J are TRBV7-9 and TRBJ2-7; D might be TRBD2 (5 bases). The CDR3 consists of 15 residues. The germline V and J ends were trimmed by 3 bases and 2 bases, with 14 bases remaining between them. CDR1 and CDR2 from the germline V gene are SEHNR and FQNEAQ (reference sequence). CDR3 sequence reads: CASSFPAAQPYEQYF. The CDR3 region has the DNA TGTGCCAGCAGCTTTCCAGCGGCCCAGCCCTACGAGCAGTACTTC.

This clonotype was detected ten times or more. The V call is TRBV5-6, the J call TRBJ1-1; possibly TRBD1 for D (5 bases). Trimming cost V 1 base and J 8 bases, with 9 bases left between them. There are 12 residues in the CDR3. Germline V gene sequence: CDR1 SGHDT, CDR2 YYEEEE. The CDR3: CASSLWDLEAFF. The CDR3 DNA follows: TGTGCCAGCAGCTTGTGGGACTTGGAAGCTTTCTTT.

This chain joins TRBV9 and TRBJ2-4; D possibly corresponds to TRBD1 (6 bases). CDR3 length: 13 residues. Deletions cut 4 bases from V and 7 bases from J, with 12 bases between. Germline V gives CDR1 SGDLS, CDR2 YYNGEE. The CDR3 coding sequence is TGTGCCAGCAGCAGTAGTGGGGGCAACATTCAGTACTTC. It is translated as CASSSSGGNIQYF.

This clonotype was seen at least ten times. This CDR3 reads CASSPTSDRSYEQYF. CDR3 in DNA: TGTGCCAGCAGCCCAACATCCGATCGCTCCTACGAGCAGTACTTC. The genes are TRBV7-4 and TRBJ2-7; D ambiguous. Germline assignment: CDR1 SGHVT and CDR2 SQSDAQ. Between the trimmed V and J ends, which lost 5 bases and 0 bases, there was a span of 14 bases. The CDR3 has 15 residues.

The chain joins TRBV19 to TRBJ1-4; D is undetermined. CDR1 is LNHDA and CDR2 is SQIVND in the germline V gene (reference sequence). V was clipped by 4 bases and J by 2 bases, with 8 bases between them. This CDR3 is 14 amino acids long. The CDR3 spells CASSNEGTNEKLFF. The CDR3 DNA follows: TGTGCCAGTAGTAACGAAGGGACTAATGAAAAACTGTTTTTT.

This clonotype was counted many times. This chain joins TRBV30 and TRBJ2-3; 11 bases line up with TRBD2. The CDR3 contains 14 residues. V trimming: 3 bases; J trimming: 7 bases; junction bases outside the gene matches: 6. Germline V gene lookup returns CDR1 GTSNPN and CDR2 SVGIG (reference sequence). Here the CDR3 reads CAWRRLAGPNTQYF. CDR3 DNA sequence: TGTGCCTGGAGACGACTAGCGGGGCCTAATACGCAGTATTTT.

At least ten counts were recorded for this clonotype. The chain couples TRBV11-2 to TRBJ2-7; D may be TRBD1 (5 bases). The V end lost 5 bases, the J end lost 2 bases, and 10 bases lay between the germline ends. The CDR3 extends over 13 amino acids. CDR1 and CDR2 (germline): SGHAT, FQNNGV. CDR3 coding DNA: TGTGCCAGCAGCCTACAGGTGGCCTACGAGCAGTACTTC. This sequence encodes CASSLQVAYEQYF.

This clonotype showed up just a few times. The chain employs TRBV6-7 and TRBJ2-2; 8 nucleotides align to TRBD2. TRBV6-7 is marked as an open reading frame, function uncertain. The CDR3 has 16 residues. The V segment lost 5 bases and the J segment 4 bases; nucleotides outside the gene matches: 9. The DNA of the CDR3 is TGTGCCAGCAGTACCCATCGGGGGGGCGGCACCGGGGAGCTGTTTTTT. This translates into CASSTHRGGGTGELFF.

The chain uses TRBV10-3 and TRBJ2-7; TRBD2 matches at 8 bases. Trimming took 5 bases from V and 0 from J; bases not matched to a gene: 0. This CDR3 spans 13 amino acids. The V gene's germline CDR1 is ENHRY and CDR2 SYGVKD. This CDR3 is CAISRGGSYEQYF. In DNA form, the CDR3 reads TGTGCCATCAGTCGGGGGGGCTCCTACGAGCAGTACTTC.

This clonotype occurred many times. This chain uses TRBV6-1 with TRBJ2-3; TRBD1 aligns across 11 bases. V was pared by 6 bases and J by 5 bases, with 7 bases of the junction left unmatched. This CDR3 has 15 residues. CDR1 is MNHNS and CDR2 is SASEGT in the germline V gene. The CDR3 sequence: CASSLGQGGKDTQYF. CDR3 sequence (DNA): TGTGCCAGCAGCTTGGGACAGGGGGGAAAAGATACGCAGTATTTT.

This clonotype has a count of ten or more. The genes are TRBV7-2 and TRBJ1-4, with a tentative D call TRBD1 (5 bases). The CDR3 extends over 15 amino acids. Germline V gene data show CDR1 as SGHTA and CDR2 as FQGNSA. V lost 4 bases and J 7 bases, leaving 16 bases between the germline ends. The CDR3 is CASSSEGRDREKLFF. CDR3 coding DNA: TGTGCCAGCAGCTCCGAAGGCAGGGATCGTGAAAAACTGTTTTTT.

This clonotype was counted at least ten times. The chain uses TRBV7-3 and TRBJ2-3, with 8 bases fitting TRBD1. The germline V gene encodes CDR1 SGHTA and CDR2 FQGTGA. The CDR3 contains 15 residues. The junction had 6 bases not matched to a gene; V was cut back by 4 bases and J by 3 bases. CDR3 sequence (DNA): TGTGCCAGCAGCTGGACAGGGATCACGACAGATACGCAGTATTTT. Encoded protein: CASSWTGITTDTQYF.

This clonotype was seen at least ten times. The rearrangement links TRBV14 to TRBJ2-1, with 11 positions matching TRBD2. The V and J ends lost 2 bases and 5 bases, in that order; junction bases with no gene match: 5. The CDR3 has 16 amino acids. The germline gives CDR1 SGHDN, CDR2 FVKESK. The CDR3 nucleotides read TGTGCCAGCAGCCAAACTAGCGGGAGAGCTAACAATGAGCAGTTCTTC. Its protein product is CASSQTSGRANNEQFF.

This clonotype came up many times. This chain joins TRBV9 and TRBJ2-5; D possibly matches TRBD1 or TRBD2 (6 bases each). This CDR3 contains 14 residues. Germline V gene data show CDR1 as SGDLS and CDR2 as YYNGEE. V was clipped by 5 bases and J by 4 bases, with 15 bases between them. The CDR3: CASSYLGGIETQYF. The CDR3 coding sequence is TGTGCCAGCAGTTACCTCGGGGGCATAGAGACCCAGTACTTC. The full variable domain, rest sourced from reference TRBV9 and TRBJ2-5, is DSGVTQTPKHLITATGQRVTLRCSPRSGDLSVYWYQQSLDQGLQFLIQYYNGEERAKGNILERFSAQQFPDLHSELNLSSLELGDSALYFCASSYLGGIETQYFGPGTRLLVL.

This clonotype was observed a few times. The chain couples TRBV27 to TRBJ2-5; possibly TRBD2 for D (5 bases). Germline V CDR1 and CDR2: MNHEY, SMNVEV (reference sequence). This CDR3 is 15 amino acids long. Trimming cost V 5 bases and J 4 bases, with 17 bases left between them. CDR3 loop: CASSPKDWLRETQYF. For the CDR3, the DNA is TGTGCCAGCAGTCCGAAGGACTGGCTTCGAGAGACCCAGTACTTC.

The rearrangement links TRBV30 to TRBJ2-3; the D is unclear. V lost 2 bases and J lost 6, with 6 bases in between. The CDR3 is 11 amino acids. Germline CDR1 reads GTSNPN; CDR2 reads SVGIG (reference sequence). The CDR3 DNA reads TGTGCCTGGAGTTTATTGGATACGCAGTATTTT. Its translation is CAWSLLDTQYF. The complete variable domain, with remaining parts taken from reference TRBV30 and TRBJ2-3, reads SQTIHQWPATLVQPVGSPLSLECTVEGTSNPNLYWYRQAAGRGLQLLFYSVGIGQISSEVPQNLSASRPQDRQFILSSKKLLLSDSGFYLCAWSLLDTQYFGPGTRLTVL.

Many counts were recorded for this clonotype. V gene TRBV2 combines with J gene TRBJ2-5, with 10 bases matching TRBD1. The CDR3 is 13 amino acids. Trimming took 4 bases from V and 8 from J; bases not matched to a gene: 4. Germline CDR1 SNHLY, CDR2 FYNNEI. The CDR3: CASSGGTGETQYF. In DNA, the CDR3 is TGTGCCAGCAGTGGCGGGACAGGGGAAACCCAGTACTTC.

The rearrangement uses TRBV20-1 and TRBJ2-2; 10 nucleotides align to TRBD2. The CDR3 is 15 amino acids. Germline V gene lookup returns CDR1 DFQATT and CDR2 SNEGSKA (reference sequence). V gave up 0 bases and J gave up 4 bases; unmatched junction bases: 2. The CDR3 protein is CSARDLAGGTGELFF. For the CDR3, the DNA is TGCAGTGCTAGAGATTTAGCGGGGGGCACCGGGGAGCTGTTTTTT.